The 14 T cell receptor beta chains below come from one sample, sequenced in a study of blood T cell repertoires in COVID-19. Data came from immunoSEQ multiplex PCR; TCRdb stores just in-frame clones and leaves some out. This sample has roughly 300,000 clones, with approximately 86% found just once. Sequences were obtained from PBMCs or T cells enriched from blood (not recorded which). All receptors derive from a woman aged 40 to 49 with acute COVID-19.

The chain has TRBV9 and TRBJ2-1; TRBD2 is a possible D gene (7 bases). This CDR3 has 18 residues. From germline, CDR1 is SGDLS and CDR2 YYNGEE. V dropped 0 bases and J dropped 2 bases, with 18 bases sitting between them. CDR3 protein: CASSVGFGGGGPYNEQFF. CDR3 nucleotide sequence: TGTGCCAGCAGCGTAGGGTTTGGGGGCGGGGGCCCCTACAATGAGCAGTTCTTC.

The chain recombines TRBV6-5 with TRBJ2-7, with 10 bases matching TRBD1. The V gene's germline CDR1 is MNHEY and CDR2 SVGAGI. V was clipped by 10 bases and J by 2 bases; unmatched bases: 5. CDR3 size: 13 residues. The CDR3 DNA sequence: TGTGCCATCCGGGGGACAGGGGCCTACGAGCAGTACTTC. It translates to CAIRGTGAYEQYF.

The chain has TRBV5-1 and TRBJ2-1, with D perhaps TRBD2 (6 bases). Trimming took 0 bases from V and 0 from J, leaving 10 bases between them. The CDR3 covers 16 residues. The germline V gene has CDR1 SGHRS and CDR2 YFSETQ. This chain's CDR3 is CASSLVGGASYNEQFF. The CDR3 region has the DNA TGCGCCAGCAGCTTGGTGGGAGGCGCCTCCTACAATGAGCAGTTCTTC.

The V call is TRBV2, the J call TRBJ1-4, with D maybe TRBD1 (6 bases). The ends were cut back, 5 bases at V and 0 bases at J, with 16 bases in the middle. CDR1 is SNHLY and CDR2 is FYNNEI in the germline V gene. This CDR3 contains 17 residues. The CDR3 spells CASSYGQLVATNEKLFF. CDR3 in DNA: TGTGCCAGCAGTTATGGACAGCTCGTTGCAACTAATGAAAAACTGTTTTTT.

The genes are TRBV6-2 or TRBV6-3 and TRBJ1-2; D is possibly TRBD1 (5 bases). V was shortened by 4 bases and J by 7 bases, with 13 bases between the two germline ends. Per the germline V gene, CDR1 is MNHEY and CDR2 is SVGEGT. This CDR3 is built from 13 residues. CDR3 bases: TGTGCCAGCAGTTCAGGGAATCCTAGTGGCTACACCTTC. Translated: CASSSGNPSGYTF.

The CDR3 bases are TGTGCCAGCAGCTTAGGTCCTGCGTACAATGAGCAGTTCTTC. Translated, it gives CASSLGPAYNEQFF. V is TRBV7-3 and J is TRBJ2-1; D remains ambiguous. The CDR3 length is 14 residues. Germline CDR1 is SGHTA and CDR2 is FQGTGA. V gave up 2 bases and J gave up 4 bases, with 9 bases separating them.

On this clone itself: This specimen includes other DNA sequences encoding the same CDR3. CDR3: CASSLGQPNTEAFF. In DNA, the CDR3 is TGCGCCAGCAGCTTGGGACAGCCTAACACTGAAGCTTTCTTT. The chain combines TRBV5-1 with TRBJ1-1, with TRBD1 as a possible D gene (5 bases). CDR3 size: 14 residues. V shed 0 bases and J shed 2 bases, with 8 bases lying between them. Per the germline V gene, CDR1 is SGHRS and CDR2 is YFSETQ.

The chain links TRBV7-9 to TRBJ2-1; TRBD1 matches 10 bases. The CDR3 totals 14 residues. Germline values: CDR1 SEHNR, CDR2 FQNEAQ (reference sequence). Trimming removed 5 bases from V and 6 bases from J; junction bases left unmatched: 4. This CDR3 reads CASSIRTGGNEQFF. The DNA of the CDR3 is TGTGCCAGCAGCATACGGACAGGGGGCAATGAGCAGTTCTTC.

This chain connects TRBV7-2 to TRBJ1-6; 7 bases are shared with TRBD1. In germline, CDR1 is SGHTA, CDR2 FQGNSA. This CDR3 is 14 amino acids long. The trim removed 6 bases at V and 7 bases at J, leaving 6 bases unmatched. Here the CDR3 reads CASRPDRWNSPLHF. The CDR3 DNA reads TGTGCCAGCAGACCGGACAGGTGGAATTCACCCCTCCACTTT.

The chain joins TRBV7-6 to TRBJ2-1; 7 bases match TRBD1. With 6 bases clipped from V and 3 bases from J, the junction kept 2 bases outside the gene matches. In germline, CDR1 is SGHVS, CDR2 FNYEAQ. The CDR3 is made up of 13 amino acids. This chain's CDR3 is CASRGQDYNEQFF. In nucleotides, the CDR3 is TGTGCCAGCAGAGGACAGGACTACAATGAGCAGTTCTTC.

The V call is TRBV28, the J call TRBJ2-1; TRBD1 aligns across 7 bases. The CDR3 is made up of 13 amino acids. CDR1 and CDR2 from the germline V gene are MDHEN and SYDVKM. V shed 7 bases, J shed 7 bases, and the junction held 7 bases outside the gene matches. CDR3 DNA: TGTGCCAGCACGGGACAGAATGAGAATGAGCAGTTCTTC. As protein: CASTGQNENEQFF.

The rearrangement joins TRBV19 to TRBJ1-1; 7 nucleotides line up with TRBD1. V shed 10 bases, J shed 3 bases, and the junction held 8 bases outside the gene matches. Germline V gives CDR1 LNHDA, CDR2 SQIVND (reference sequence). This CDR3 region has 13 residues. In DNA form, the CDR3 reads TGTGCCACCGCGACAGGGCGGGACACTGAAGCTTTCTTT. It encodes CATATGRDTEAFF.

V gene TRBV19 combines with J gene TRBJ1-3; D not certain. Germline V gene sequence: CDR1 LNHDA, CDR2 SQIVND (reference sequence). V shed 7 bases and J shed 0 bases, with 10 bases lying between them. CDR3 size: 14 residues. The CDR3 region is CASTAGSSGNTIYF. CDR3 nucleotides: TGTGCCAGTACTGCAGGTTCCTCTGGAAACACCATATATTTT.

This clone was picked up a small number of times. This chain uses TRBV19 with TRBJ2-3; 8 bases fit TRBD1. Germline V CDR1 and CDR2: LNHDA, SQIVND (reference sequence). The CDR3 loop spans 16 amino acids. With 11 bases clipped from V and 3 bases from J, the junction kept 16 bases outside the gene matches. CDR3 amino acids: CASGGSRDRYTDTQYF. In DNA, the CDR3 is TGTGCCTCCGGCGGGTCACGGGACAGGTATACAGATACGCAGTATTTT.